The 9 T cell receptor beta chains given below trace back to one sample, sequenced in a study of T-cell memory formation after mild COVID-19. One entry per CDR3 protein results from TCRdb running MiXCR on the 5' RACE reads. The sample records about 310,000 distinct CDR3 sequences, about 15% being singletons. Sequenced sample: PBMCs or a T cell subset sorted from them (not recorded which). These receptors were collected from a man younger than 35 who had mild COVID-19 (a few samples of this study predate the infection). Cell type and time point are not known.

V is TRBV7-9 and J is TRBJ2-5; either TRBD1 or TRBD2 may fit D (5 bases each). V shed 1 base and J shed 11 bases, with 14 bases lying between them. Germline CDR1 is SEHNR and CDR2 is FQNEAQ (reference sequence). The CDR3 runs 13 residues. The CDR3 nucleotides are TGTGCCAGCAGCTTAGAGCTGGGGGAAGTTCAGTACTTC. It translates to CASSLELGEVQYF.

Here the CDR3 DNA reads TGTGCCAGCAGTTACTCGACGGCCGAGCAGTACTTC. Its protein is CASSYSTAEQYF. The rearrangement joins TRBV6-2 or TRBV6-3 to TRBJ2-7; D call uncertain. Germline-derived CDR1 and CDR2 are MNHEY and SVGEGT. This CDR3 has 12 amino acids. Trimming took off 0 bases at V and 6 bases at J, with 6 bases between the two ends.

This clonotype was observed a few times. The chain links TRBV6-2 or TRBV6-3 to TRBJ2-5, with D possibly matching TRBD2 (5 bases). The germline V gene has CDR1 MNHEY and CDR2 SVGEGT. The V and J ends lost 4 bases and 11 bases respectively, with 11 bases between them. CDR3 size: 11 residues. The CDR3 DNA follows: TGTGCCAGCAGTTTGGTCAGGACTCAGTACTTC. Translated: CASSLVRTQYF.

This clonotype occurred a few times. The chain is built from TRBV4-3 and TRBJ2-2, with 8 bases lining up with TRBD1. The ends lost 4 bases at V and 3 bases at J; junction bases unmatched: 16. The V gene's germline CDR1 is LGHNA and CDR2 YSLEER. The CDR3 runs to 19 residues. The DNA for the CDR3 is TGCGCCAGCAGCCCTCCTGGGCGGACAGGGATATTGTACACCGGGGAGCTGTTTTTT. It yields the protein CASSPPGRTGILYTGELFF.

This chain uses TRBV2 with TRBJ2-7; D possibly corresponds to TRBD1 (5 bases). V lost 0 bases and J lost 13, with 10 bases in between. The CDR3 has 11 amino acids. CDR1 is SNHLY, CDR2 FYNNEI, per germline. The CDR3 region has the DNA TGTGCCAGCAGTGAAGCGCAGGGCGGTTACTTC. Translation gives CASSEAQGGYF.

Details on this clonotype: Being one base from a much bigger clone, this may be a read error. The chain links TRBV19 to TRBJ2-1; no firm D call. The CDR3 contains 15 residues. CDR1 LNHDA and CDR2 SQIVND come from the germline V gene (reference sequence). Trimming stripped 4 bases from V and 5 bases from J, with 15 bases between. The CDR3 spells CASSNTVGVHNEQFF. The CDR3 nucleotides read TGTGCCAGTAGTAACACAGTGGGCGTTCACAATGAGCAGTTCTTC.

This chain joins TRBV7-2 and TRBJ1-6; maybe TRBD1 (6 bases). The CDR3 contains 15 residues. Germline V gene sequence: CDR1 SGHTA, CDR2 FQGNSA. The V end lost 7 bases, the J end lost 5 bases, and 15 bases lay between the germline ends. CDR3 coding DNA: TGTGCCAGCAACCGCCGGGACACGGATAATTCACCCCTCCACTTT. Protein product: CASNRRDTDNSPLHF.

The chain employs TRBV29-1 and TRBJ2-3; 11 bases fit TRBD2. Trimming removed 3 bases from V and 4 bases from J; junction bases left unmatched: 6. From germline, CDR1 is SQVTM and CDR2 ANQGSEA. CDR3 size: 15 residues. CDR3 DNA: TGCAGCGTTGATTTAGCGGGGGGGCCGCCAGATACGCAGTATTTT. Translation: CSVDLAGGPPDTQYF.

The CDR3 DNA is TGCGCCAGCAGCTTGACTCACAGGGGGACTGGGGCCAACGTCCTGACTTTC. This encodes CASSLTHRGTGANVLTF. The chain joins TRBV5-1 to TRBJ2-6; TRBD1 matches 8 bases. The CDR3 is 17 residues long. From germline, CDR1 is SGHRS and CDR2 YFSETQ. The J segment lost 2 bases and the V segment lost 1 base, leaving 5 bases of the junction unmatched.